This record covers a single T cell receptor beta chain. The sample is drawn from a study of T cell changes during pregnancy in multiple sclerosis. Repertoires were generated with immunoSEQ multiplex PCR, while TCRdb's copy carries only in-frame clones and drops some. In the table there are roughly 69,000 clones, 92% of which are singletons. The CDR3 totals 11 residues. Germline CDR1 MDHEN, CDR2 SYDVKM. With 5 bases removed from V and 8 bases from J, the gap between germline ends came to 9 bases. This sequence originates from a female donor with multiple sclerosis, enrolled in a pregnancy study. The V call is TRBV28, the J call TRBJ1-1, with D possibly TRBD1 on 5 matching bases. The starting material was peripheral blood, obtained after pregnancy. CDR3 bases: TGTGCCAGCAGTCCCCGGGGGGAAGCTTTCTTT. Its protein is CASSPRGEAFF.